This T cell receptor (beta chain) was captured by sequencing in a study of shared clonotypes between healthy human individuals. TCRdb keeps only in-frame clones here, not all; method: immunoSEQ multiplex PCR. This sample has roughly 2.1 million clones, with more than 85% found just once. Terminally differentiated effector memory CD45RA+ cells were excluded by CCR7 positive selection of CD45RO-negative cells. J was trimmed by 3 bases and V by 4 bases; bases with no gene match: 8. Germline assignment: CDR1 MGHRA and CDR2 YSYEKL. The length of the CDR3 is 15 residues. This chain links TRBV4-1 with TRBJ2-7; 8 positions match TRBD1. Sequencing was carried out using naive CD8+ T cells from PBMCs. The clonotype comes from a man younger than 35 in good health. Some clones in this sample may be carry-over from other donors' samples. In DNA form, the CDR3 reads TGCGCCAGCAGCCTATCCGGGACAGGCATCTACGAGCAGTACTTC. Translating gives CASSLSGTGIYEQYF.